Presented here are 21 T cell receptor beta chains from one specimen sequenced in a study of T cell repertoires in cytomegalovirus infection. TCRdb itself ran the reads through MiXCR, one entry per CDR3 protein. Of 400,000 to 550,000 distinct CDR3 sequences listed, approximately 10% are singletons. Sample: PBMCs. The source is a human donor in good health (CMV status not recorded). Some clones in this sample may be carry-over from other donors' samples.

In this sample, this clonotype turned up many times. This chain uses TRBV25-1 with TRBJ2-7, with TRBD1 matching over 7 bases. The ends lost 4 bases at V and 0 bases at J; junction bases unmatched: 6. Germline lookup yields CDR1 MGHDK and CDR2 SYGVNS. CDR3 length equals 15 residues. The CDR3 DNA reads TGTGCCAGCAGTGCCTGGGACAGTGACTCCTACGAGCAGTACTTC. As protein: CASSAWDSDSYEQYF.

Ten or more counts support this clonotype. The V call is TRBV6-6, the J call TRBJ1-1, with D possibly TRBD1 on 5 matching bases. The germline V gene has CDR1 MNHNY and CDR2 SVGAGI (reference sequence). The ends were cut back, 5 bases at V and 4 bases at J, with 14 bases in the middle. The CDR3 is 14 amino acids. The CDR3 spells CASSAQGLSTEAFF. CDR3 coding DNA: TGTGCCAGCAGTGCCCAGGGTCTGTCCACTGAAGCTTTCTTT.

The sample holds many counts of this clonotype. V is TRBV7-3 and J is TRBJ2-1; 7 bases map to TRBD2. Germline lookup yields CDR1 SGHTA and CDR2 FQGTGA. V lost 5 bases and J lost 2; bases outside the gene matches: 6. CDR3 length equals 15 residues. The CDR3 region has the DNA TGTGCCAGCAGCCTTGGACTAGGAGCCTACAATGAGCAGTTCTTC. It is translated as CASSLGLGAYNEQFF.

This clonotype was detected ten times or more. The chain uses TRBV5-4 and TRBJ2-6; D is unclear. V was clipped by 2 bases and J by 6 bases, with 6 bases between them. The germline CDR1 and CDR2 sequences are SGHNT and YYREEE (reference sequence). The CDR3 contains 13 residues. The CDR3 DNA reads TGTGCCAGCAGCTTATCGGAGGCCAACGTCCTGACTTTC. Amino acid sequence: CASSLSEANVLTF. The full variable domain, completed using reference TRBV5-4 and TRBJ2-6, is ETGVTQSPTHLIKTRGQQVTLRCSSQSGHNTVSWYQQALGQGPQFIFQYYREEENGRGNFPPRFSGLQFPNYSSELNVNALELDDSALYLCASSLSEANVLTFGAGSRLTVL.

The chain combines TRBV28 with TRBJ1-1; D unclear. Trimming removed 3 bases at V and 0 bases at J, with 17 bases between. The CDR3 runs to 17 residues. The germline V gene encodes CDR1 MDHEN and CDR2 SYDVKM. CDR3 DNA: TGTGCCAGCAGTTTCGGAGTTTTTGGCAAGATGAACACTGAAGCTTTCTTT. This gives the protein CASSFGVFGKMNTEAFF.

This rearrangement joins TRBV20-1 to TRBJ2-3; D remains unclear. Trimming shortened V by 3 bases and J by 6 bases, and 7 bases separated the two germline ends. CDR3 length: 11 residues. Germline assignment: CDR1 DFQATT and CDR2 SNEGSKA (reference sequence). The CDR3, as DNA: TGCAGTGCTAGTGTGCAGGATACGCAGTATTTT. Translated: CSASVQDTQYF.

The J gene is TRBJ2-5, the V gene TRBV2; D possibly corresponds to TRBD2 (5 bases). V lost 4 bases to trimming and J lost 4 bases, with 16 bases between them. The CDR3 is made up of 15 amino acids. From germline, CDR1 is SNHLY and CDR2 FYNNEI. DNA of the CDR3: TGTGCCAGCAGTGCTAGTGGAGGAATTGGAGAGACCCAGTACTTC. This codes for CASSASGGIGETQYF.

This clonotype occurred many times. The gene calls are TRBV2 and TRBJ1-1; D unresolved. Germline values: CDR1 SNHLY, CDR2 FYNNEI. The V gene lost 7 bases and the J gene lost 2 bases, with 14 bases spanning the gap. The CDR3 covers 14 residues. CDR3 coding DNA: TGTGCCAGCAAGGGATATATTAAAAACACTGAAGCTTTCTTT. Its protein product is CASKGYIKNTEAFF.

The chain has TRBV19 and TRBJ1-2; no firm D call. Germline CDR1 is LNHDA and CDR2 is SQIVND (reference sequence). V shed 1 base and J shed 7 bases, with 4 bases lying between them. The CDR3 sequence is 11 residues long. The CDR3 here is CASSIAAGYTF. The DNA for the CDR3 is TGTGCCAGTAGTATAGCCGCTGGCTACACCTTC. The variable domain in full, with the rest retrieved from reference TRBV19 and TRBJ1-2, is DGGITQSPKYLFRKEGQNVTLSCEQNLNHDAMYWYRQDPGQGLRLIYYSQIVNDFQKGDIAEGYSVSREKKESFPLTVTSAQKNPTAFYLCASSIAAGYTFGSGTRLTVV.

The table lists this clonotype with many counts. The J gene is TRBJ2-3, the V gene TRBV2; D possibly corresponds to TRBD1 (5 bases). Germline values: CDR1 SNHLY, CDR2 FYNNEI. V shed 6 bases and J shed 2 bases, with 12 bases lying between them. This CDR3 has 14 amino acids. The CDR3 protein is CASRQEKITDTQYF. CDR3 bases: TGTGCCAGCAGACAGGAAAAAATCACAGATACGCAGTATTTT.

This clonotype was observed at least ten times. V and J are TRBV6-5 and TRBJ1-3; D gene uncertain. CDR3 length equals 14 residues. Germline values: CDR1 MNHEY, CDR2 SVGAGI. V gave up 0 bases and J gave up 5 bases, with 8 bases separating them. This CDR3 is CASSYSGARNTIYF. CDR3 in DNA: TGTGCCAGCAGTTACTCCGGAGCCAGAAACACCATATATTTT.

In this sample, this clonotype turned up many times. This chain uses TRBV9 with TRBJ1-3; 7 bases are a match to TRBD1. Per the germline V gene, CDR1 is SGDLS and CDR2 is YYNGEE. The CDR3 is made up of 13 amino acids. Trimming took 7 bases from V and 3 from J; bases not matched to a gene: 4. The CDR3 region is CASETGNGNTIYF. The CDR3 DNA reads TGTGCCAGCGAGACAGGGAATGGAAACACCATATATTTT.

This chain uses TRBV6-1 with TRBJ1-1; D not resolved. The germline CDR1 and CDR2 sequences are MNHNS and SASEGT. The CDR3 sequence is 19 residues long. V was shortened by 0 bases and J by 2 bases, with 22 bases between the two germline ends. CDR3 amino acids: CASSEAVSGTPIFNTEAFF. The CDR3 nucleotides read TGTGCCAGCAGTGAAGCAGTCTCAGGAACTCCAATATTTAACACTGAAGCTTTCTTT.

This clonotype was counted at least ten times. This chain joins TRBV20-1 and TRBJ2-4; 7 nucleotides match TRBD2. Per germline, CDR1 DFQATT and CDR2 SNEGSKA (reference sequence). The V gene end was trimmed by 0 bases and the J gene end by 4 bases; junction bases not matched to a gene: 6. The CDR3 sequence is 15 residues long. In DNA form, the CDR3 reads TGCAGTGCTAGAGATCGCGCGGGGGTAAAAAACATTCAGTACTTC. Its protein product is CSARDRAGVKNIQYF.

This clonotype has at least ten counts. The rearrangement links TRBV2 to TRBJ2-5, with D possibly being TRBD2 (5 bases). V lost 7 bases and J lost 7, with 16 bases in between. Germline V lookup: CDR1 SNHLY, CDR2 FYNNEI. This CDR3 has 13 residues. This CDR3 reads CASTVGSAGTQYF. The CDR3 DNA follows: TGTGCCAGCACTGTGGGCAGTGCGGGGACCCAGTACTTC. Full variable domain (rest looked up from reference TRBV2 and TRBJ2-5): EPEVTQTPSHQVTQMGQEVILRCVPISNHLYFYWYRQILGQKVEFLVSFYNNEISEKSEIFDDQFSVERPDGSNFTLKIRSTKLEDSAMYFCASTVGSAGTQYFGPGTRLLVL.

This clonotype was seen many times. The genes are TRBV11-2 and TRBJ1-1, with D possibly being TRBD1 (5 bases). The CDR3 has 16 amino acids. Trimming took off 1 base at V and 1 base at J, with 13 bases between the two ends. CDR1 and CDR2 from the germline V gene are SGHAT and FQNNGV. CDR3 residues: CASSLVYRGGNTEAFF. CDR3 DNA sequence: TGTGCCAGCAGCTTAGTCTACCGGGGGGGGAACACTGAAGCTTTCTTT.

This clonotype was seen at least ten times. This rearrangement joins TRBV3-1 to TRBJ2-3; D not certain. CDR1 and CDR2 from the germline V gene are LGHDT and YNNKEL (reference sequence). CDR3 size: 14 residues. Between the trimmed V and J ends, which lost 4 bases and 0 bases, there was a span of 8 bases. The CDR3 bases are TGTGCCAGCAGCCCGTTCATGAGCACAGATACGCAGTATTTT. The encoded protein is CASSPFMSTDTQYF.

This rearrangement joins TRBV6-2 or TRBV6-3 to TRBJ1-1; weak D call: TRBD1 (6 bases). Germline V gene lookup returns CDR1 MNHEY and CDR2 SVGEGT. The CDR3 is 16 amino acids. V was trimmed by 7 bases and J by 2 bases, leaving 20 bases between them. The CDR3: CASTWGKGGGNTEAFF. The CDR3 nucleotides are TGTGCCAGCACCTGGGGGAAGGGAGGGGGAAACACTGAAGCTTTCTTT.

This clonotype has ten or more counts. The chain employs TRBV6-1 and TRBJ1-2; 8 nucleotides match TRBD1. V lost 6 bases to trimming and J lost 8 bases; unmatched junction nucleotides: 2. The V gene's germline CDR1 is MNHNS and CDR2 SASEGT. The length of the CDR3 is 11 residues. CDR3 nucleotides: TGTGCCAGCAGAGCAGGGGGCGGCTACACCTTC. Protein sequence: CASRAGGGYTF.

The chain carries TRBV20-1 and TRBJ1-1, with a weak D call TRBD1 (5 bases). The CDR3 has 13 residues. Between the trimmed V and J ends, which lost 5 bases and 2 bases, there was a span of 12 bases. Germline V gene sequence: CDR1 DFQATT, CDR2 SNEGSKA (reference sequence). The CDR3 protein is CSALGLSNTEAFF. For the CDR3, the DNA is TGCAGTGCTTTGGGACTCAGCAACACTGAAGCTTTCTTT.

Turning to this clonotype: Given the absence of the conserved phenylalanine or tryptophan at the CDR3 end, a read error is likely. The chain employs TRBV19 and TRBJ1-5, with 7 nucleotides matching TRBD1. This CDR3 spans 17 amino acids. Germline-derived CDR1 and CDR2 are LNHDA and SQIVND (reference sequence). V shed 4 bases, J shed 5 bases, and the junction held 14 bases outside the gene matches. The CDR3, as DNA: TGTGCCAGTAGTACAGGACAACTCAGGGGGGTTCATCAGCCCCAGCATTGT. Its translation: CASSTGQLRGVHQPQHC.